This T cell receptor (beta chain) was recorded in a study of T cells in Graves' hyperthyroidism and ophthalmopathy. The study, taken as a whole, reports: The model predicted ophthalmopathy a median around 6 months before onset.

The CDR3 regions of TCR beta were amplified from RNA transcripts. With the HTBI primer set, the TCR CDR3 went through a first round of RT-PCR. TCRdb independently ran MiXCR on the multiplex PCR reads; one entry per CDR3 protein. There are fewer than 350,000 distinct CDR3 sequences in the sample; over 15% occur only once, and roughly 49% lies in the top ten. This CDR3 contains 14 residues. V trimming: 6 bases; J trimming: 4 bases; junction bases outside the gene matches: 6. This clonotype was found many times. The antigen is not known. The sequence was obtained from a woman in her fifties or sixties with Graves' hyperthyroidism. What was sequenced was blood. The gene calls are TRBV12-3 or TRBV12-4 and TRBJ2-7, with 10 bases that match TRBD2. Here the CDR3 reads CASRRTSGDYEQYF. As DNA, the CDR3 is TGTGCCAGCAGAAGGACTAGCGGAGATTACGAGCAGTACTTC.